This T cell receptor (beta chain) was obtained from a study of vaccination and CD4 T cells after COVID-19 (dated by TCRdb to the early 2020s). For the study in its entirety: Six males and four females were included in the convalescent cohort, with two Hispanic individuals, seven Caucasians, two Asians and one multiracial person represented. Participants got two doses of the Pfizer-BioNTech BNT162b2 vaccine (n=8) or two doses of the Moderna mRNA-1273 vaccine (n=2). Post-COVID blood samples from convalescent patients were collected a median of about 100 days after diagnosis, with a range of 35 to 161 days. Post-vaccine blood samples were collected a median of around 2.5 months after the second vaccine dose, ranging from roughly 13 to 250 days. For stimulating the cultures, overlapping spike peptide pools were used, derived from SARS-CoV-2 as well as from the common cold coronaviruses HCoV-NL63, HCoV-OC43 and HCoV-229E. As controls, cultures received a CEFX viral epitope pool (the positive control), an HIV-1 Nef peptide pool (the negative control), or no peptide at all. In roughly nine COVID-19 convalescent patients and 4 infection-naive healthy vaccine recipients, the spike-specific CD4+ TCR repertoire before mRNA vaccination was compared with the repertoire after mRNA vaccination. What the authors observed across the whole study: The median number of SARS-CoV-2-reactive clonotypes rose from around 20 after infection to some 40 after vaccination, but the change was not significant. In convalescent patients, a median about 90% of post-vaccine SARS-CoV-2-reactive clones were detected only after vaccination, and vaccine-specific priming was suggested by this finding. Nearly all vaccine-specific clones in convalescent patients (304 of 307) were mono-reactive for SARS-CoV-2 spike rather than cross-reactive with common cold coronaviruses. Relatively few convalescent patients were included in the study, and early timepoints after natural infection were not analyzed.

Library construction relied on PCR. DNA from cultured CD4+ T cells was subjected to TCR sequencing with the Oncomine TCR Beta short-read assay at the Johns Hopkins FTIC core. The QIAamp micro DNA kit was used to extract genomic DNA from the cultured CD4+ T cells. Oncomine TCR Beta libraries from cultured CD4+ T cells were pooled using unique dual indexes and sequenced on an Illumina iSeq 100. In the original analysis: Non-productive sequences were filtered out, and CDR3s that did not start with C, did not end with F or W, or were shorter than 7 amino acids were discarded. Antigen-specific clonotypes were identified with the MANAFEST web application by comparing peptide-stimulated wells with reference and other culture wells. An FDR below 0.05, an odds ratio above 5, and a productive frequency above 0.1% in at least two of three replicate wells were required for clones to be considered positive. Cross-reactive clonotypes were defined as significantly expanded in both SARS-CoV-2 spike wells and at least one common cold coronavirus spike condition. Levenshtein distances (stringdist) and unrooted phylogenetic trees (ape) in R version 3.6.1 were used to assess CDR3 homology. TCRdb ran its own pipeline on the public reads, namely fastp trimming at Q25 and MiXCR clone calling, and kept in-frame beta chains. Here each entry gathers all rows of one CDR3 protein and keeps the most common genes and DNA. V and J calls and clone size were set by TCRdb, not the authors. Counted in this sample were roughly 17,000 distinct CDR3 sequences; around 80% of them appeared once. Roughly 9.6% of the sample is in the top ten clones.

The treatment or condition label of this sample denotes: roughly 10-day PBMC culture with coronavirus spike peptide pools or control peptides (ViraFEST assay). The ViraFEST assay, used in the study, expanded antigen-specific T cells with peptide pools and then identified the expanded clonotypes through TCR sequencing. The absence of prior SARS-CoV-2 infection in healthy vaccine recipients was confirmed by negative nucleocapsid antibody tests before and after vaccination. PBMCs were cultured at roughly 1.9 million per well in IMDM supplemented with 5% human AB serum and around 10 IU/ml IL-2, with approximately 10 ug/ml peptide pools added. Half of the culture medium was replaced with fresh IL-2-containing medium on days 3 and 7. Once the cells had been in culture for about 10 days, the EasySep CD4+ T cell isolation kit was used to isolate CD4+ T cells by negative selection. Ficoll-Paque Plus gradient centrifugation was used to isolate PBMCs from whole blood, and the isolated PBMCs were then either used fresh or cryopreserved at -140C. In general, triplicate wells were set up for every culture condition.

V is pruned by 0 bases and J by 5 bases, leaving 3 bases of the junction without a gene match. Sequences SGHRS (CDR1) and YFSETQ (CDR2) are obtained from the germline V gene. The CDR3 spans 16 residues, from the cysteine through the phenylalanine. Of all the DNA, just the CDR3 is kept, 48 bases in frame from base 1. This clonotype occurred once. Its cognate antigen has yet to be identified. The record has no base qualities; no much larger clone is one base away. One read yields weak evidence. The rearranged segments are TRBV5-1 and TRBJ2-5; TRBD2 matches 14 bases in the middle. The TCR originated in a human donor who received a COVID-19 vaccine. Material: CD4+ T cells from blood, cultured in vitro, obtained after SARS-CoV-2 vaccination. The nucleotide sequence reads TGCGCCAGCAGCTTGGGACTAGCGGGGGGGCCGGAGACCCAGTACTTC. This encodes CASSLGLAGGPETQYF.